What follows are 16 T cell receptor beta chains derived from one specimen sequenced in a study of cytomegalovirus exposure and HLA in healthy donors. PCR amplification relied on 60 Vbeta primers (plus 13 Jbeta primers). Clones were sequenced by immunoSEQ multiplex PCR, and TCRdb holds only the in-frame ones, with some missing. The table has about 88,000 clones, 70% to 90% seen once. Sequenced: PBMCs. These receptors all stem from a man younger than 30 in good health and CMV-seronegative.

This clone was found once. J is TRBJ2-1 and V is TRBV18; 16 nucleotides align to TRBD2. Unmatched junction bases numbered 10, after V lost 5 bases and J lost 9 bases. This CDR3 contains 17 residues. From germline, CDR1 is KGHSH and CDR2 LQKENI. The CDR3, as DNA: TGTGCCAGCTCAGGGACTAGCGGGAGGGCCGGAGGAGGTGAGCAGTTCTTC. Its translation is CASSGTSGRAGGGEQFF.

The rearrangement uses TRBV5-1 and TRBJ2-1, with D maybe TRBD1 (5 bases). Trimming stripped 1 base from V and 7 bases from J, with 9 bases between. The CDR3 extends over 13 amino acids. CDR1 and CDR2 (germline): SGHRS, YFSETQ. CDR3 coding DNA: TGCGCCAGCAGCTTGCAGGGCAGGAATGAGCAGTTCTTC. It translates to CASSLQGRNEQFF.

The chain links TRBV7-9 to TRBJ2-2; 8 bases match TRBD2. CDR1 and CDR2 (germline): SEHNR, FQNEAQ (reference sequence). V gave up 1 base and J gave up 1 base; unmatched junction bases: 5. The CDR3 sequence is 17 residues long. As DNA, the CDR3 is TGTGCCAGCAGCTTAGGCGGGGGGCCCGGGAACACCGGGGAGCTGTTTTTT. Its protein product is CASSLGGGPGNTGELFF.

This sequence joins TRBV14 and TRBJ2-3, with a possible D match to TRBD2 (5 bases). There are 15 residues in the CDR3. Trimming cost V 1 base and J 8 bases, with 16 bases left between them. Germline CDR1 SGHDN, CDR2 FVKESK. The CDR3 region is CASSQAELVDGTQYF. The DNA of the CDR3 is TGTGCCAGCAGCCAAGCTGAACTAGTTGACGGTACGCAGTATTTT.

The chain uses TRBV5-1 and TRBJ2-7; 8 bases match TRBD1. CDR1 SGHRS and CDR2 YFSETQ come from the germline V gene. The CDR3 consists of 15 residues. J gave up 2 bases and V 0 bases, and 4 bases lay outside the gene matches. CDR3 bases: TGCGCCAGCAGCTTGGGGACAGGGCTAACCTACGAGCAGTACTTC. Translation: CASSLGTGLTYEQYF.

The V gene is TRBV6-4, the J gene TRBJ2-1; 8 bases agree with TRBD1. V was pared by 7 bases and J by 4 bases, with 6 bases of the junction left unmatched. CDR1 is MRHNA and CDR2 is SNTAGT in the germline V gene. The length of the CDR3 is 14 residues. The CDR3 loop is CASTRDRSYNEQFF. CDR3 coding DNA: TGTGCCAGCACTCGGGACAGGTCGTACAATGAGCAGTTCTTC.

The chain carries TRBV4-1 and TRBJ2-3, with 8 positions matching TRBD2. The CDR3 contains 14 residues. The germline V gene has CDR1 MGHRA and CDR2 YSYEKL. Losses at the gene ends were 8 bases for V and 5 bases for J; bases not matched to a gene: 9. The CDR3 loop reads CASSQPAGGDTQYF. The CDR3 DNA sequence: TGCGCCAGCTCCCAGCCGGCGGGAGGAGATACGCAGTATTTT.

CDR3 DNA sequence: TGCAGCGGGGCCGGGACAGCTTTAGATACGCAGTATTTT. Translating it yields CSGAGTALDTQYF. This chain links TRBV29-1 with TRBJ2-3, with TRBD1 matching 7 bases. The junction had 9 bases not matched to a gene; V was cut back by 7 bases and J by 5 bases. The CDR3 consists of 13 residues. Germline values: CDR1 SQVTM, CDR2 ANQGSEA.

The CDR3 nucleotides read TGTGCCAGCAATTTGGGCCACGAGCAGTACTTC. Encoded protein: CASNLGHEQYF. This chain joins TRBV28 and TRBJ2-7, with D unclear. Germline-derived CDR1 and CDR2 are MDHEN and SYDVKM. Trimming cost V 7 bases and J 5 bases, with 9 bases left between them. CDR3 length: 11 amino acids. The full variable domain, completed using reference TRBV28 and TRBJ2-7, is DVKVTQSSRYLVKRTGEKVFLECVQDMDHENMFWYRQDPGLGLRLIYFSYDVKMKEKGDIPEGYSVSREKKERFSLILESASTNQTSMYLCASNLGHEQYFGPGTRLTVT.

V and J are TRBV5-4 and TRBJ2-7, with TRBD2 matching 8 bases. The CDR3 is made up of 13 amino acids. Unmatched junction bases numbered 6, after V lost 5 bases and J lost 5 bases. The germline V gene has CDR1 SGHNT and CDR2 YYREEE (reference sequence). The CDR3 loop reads CASRLGGDDEQYF. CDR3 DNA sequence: TGTGCCAGCAGACTCGGGGGGGATGACGAGCAGTACTTC.

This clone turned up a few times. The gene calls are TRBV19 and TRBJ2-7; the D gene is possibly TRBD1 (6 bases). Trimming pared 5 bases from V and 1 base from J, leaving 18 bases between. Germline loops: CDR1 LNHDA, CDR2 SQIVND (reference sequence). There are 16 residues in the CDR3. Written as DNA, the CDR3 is TGTGCCAGTAGTGGGTCCAGGACAGCAGGATCCTACGAGCAGTACTTC. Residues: CASSGSRTAGSYEQYF.

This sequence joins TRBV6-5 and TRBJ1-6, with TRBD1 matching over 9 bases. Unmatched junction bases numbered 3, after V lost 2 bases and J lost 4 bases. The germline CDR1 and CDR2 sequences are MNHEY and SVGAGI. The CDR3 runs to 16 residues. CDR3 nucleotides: TGTGCCAGCAGTTACCACAGGGGGCCGTATAATTCACCCCTCCACTTT. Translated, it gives CASSYHRGPYNSPLHF.

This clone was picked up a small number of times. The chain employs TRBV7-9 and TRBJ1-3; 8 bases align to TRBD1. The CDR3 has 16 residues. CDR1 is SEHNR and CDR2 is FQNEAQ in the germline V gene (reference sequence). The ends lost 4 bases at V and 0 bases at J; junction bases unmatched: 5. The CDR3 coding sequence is TGTGCCAGCAGCTGGGGACAGGCCAGCTCTGGAAACACCATATATTTT. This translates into CASSWGQASSGNTIYF.

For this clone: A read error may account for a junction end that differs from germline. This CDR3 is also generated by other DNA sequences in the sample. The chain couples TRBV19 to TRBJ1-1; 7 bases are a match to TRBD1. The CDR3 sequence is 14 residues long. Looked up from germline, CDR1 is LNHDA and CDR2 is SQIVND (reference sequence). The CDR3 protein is CASRKGQKNTEAFF. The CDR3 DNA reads TGTGCCAGTAGGAAGGGACAGAAGAACACTGAGGCTTTCTTT.

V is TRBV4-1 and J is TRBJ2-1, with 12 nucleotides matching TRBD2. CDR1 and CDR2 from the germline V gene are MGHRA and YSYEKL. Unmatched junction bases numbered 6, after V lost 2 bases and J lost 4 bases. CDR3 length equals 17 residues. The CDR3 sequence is CASSQNLAGGPYNEQFF. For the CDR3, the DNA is TGCGCCAGCAGCCAAAATCTAGCGGGAGGGCCGTACAATGAGCAGTTCTTC.

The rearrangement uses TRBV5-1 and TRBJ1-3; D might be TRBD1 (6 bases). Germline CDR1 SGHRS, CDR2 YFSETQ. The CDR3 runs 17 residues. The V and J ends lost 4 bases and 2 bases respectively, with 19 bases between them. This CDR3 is CASSRNSGGLAGNTIYF. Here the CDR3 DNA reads TGCGCCAGCAGCCGAAACTCTGGGGGCTTAGCTGGAAACACCATATATTTT.